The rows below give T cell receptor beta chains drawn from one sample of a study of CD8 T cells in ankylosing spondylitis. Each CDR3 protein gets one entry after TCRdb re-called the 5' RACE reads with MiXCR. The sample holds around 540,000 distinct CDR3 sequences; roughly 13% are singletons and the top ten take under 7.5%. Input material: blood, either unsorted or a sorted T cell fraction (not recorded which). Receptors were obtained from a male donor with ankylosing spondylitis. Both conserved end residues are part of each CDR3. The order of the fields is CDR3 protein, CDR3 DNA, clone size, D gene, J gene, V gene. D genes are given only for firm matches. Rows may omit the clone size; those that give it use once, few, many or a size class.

CDR3 protein: CASSKVSGGTEAFF
CDR3 DNA: TGTGCCAGCAGCAAAGTTTCCGGGGGCACTGAAGCTTTCTTT
clone size: -
D gene: -
J gene: TRBJ1-1
V gene: TRBV21-1

CDR3 protein: CASTQVPKEKLFF
CDR3 DNA: TGTGCCAGCACACAAGTCCCTAAAGAAAAACTGTTTTTT
clone size: -
D gene: -
J gene: TRBJ1-4
V gene: TRBV4-2

CDR3 protein: CASSLGSSIQETQYF
CDR3 DNA: TGTGCCAGCAGCTTAGGATCCTCAATCCAAGAGACCCAGTACTTC
clone size: -
D gene: -
J gene: TRBJ2-5
V gene: TRBV7-2

CDR3 protein: CASSQRLQSTLTDTQYF
CDR3 DNA: TGTGCCAGCAGCCAGAGACTCCAAAGCACTCTCACAGATACGCAGTATTTT
clone size: few
D gene: -
J gene: TRBJ2-3
V gene: TRBV4-2

CDR3 protein: CSAGGTTNTGELFF
CDR3 DNA: TGCAGCGCCGGAGGGACCACGAACACCGGGGAGCTGTTTTTT
clone size: few
D gene: -
J gene: TRBJ2-2
V gene: TRBV29-1

CDR3 protein: CASSRPTSGYYNEQFF
CDR3 DNA: TGTGCCAGCAGCCGCCCTACTTCGGGATACTACAATGAGCAGTTCTTC
clone size: few
D gene: -
J gene: TRBJ2-1
V gene: TRBV14

CDR3 protein: CAFFTGGKLFF
CDR3 DNA: TGTGCCTTCTTTACCGGGGGAAAACTGTTTTTT
clone size: -
D gene: -
J gene: TRBJ1-4
V gene: TRBV30

CDR3 protein: CASRSTGTYEQYF
CDR3 DNA: TGTGCCAGCAGGTCGACAGGGACCTACGAGCAGTACTTC
clone size: -
D gene: TRBD1
J gene: TRBJ2-7
V gene: TRBV12-3/TRBV12-4

CDR3 protein: CASMVGSERDTQYF
CDR3 DNA: TGCGCCAGTATGGTCGGTAGCGAGAGAGATACGCAGTATTTT
clone size: many
D gene: -
J gene: TRBJ2-3
V gene: TRBV5-1

CDR3 protein: CASSLGIFQPQHF
CDR3 DNA: TGTGCCAGCAGTTTAGGGATATTTCAGCCCCAGCATTTT
clone size: many
D gene: -
J gene: TRBJ1-5
V gene: TRBV12-3/TRBV12-4

CDR3 protein: CASSLVGGDYNYGYTF
CDR3 DNA: TGCGCCAGCAGCCTGGTGGGAGGAGATTATAACTATGGCTACACCTTC
clone size: few
D gene: -
J gene: TRBJ1-2
V gene: TRBV5-1

CDR3 protein: CASSPFGHAGANVLTF
CDR3 DNA: TGTGCCAGCAGTCCTTTTGGTCATGCTGGGGCCAACGTCCTGACTTTC
clone size: many
D gene: -
J gene: TRBJ2-6
V gene: TRBV12-3/TRBV12-4

CDR3 protein: CASSLDPDVRYTDTQYF
CDR3 DNA: TGTGCCAGCAGCTTAGACCCCGACGTGCGGTACACAGATACGCAGTATTTT
clone size: -
D gene: -
J gene: TRBJ2-3
V gene: TRBV11-2

CDR3 protein: CASSSTSRREEQYF
CDR3 DNA: TGTGCCAGCAGTTCGACCTCGCGGAGGGAAGAGCAGTACTTC
clone size: -
D gene: -
J gene: TRBJ2-7
V gene: TRBV27

CDR3 protein: CASSATGALANYGYTF
CDR3 DNA: TGTGCCAGCAGTGCCACCGGGGCGTTAGCTAACTATGGCTACACCTTC
clone size: -
D gene: -
J gene: TRBJ1-2
V gene: TRBV6-1

CDR3 protein: CASREDRDLSPLHF
CDR3 DNA: TGTGCCAGCAGAGAAGACAGGGACCTTTCACCCCTCCACTTT
clone size: -
D gene: TRBD1
J gene: TRBJ1-6
V gene: TRBV12-3/TRBV12-4

CDR3 protein: CASRPGGLETQYF
CDR3 DNA: TGTGCCAGCAGGCCGGGGGGGCTTGAGACCCAGTACTTC
clone size: -
D gene: TRBD2
J gene: TRBJ2-5
V gene: TRBV6-1

CDR3 protein: CASSRQSGSDEQFF
CDR3 DNA: TGTGCCAGCTCACGACAGTCCGGGAGCGATGAGCAGTTCTTC
clone size: -
D gene: -
J gene: TRBJ2-1
V gene: TRBV18

CDR3 protein: CSVRGPPSSYNEQFF
CDR3 DNA: TGCAGCGTTAGGGGCCCCCCAAGCTCCTACAATGAGCAGTTCTTC
clone size: many
D gene: -
J gene: TRBJ2-1
V gene: TRBV29-1

CDR3 protein: CASSLSPGHPRSQYF
CDR3 DNA: TGTGCCAGCAGTTTATCGCCGGGACATCCTAGATCCCAGTACTTC
clone size: few
D gene: -
J gene: TRBJ2-5
V gene: TRBV27

CDR3 protein: CASSLHQTYNEQFF
CDR3 DNA: TGTGCCAGCAGCTTGCACCAGACCTACAATGAGCAGTTCTTC
clone size: many
D gene: -
J gene: TRBJ2-1
V gene: TRBV11-2

CDR3 protein: CASKRENTGELFF
CDR3 DNA: TGTGCCAGCAAAAGAGAGAACACCGGGGAGCTGTTTTTT
clone size: -
D gene: -
J gene: TRBJ2-2
V gene: TRBV2

CDR3 protein: CASSLDGGRVTEAFF
CDR3 DNA: TGTGCCAGCAGCTTAGATGGGGGGCGCGTCACTGAAGCTTTCTTT
clone size: -
D gene: -
J gene: TRBJ1-1
V gene: TRBV7-8

CDR3 protein: CASSLIFQGAYEQYF
CDR3 DNA: TGCGCCAGCAGCTTGATTTTTCAGGGGGCTTACGAGCAGTACTTC
clone size: many
D gene: TRBD1
J gene: TRBJ2-7
V gene: TRBV5-1

CDR3 protein: CASSSRTLPGEKLFF
CDR3 DNA: TGTGCCAGCAGCTCCCGGACCCTCCCTGGAGAAAAACTGTTTTTT
clone size: few
D gene: -
J gene: TRBJ1-4
V gene: TRBV14

CDR3 protein: CASSLGQGASGANVLTF
CDR3 DNA: TGCGCCAGCAGCCTCGGACAGGGGGCCTCTGGGGCCAACGTCCTGACTTTC
clone size: many
D gene: TRBD1
J gene: TRBJ2-6
V gene: TRBV4-1

CDR3 protein: CASSSSRGWSDSYNEQFF
CDR3 DNA: TGTGCCAGCAGCTCCTCCCGGGGTTGGTCTGACTCCTACAATGAGCAGTTCTTC
clone size: -
D gene: -
J gene: TRBJ2-1
V gene: TRBV11-2

CDR3 protein: CATSRLAGGEQYF
CDR3 DNA: TGTGCCACCAGCAGACTAGCGGGAGGCGAGCAGTACTTC
clone size: few
D gene: TRBD2
J gene: TRBJ2-7
V gene: TRBV15

CDR3 protein: CPSSATRLAQFF
CDR3 DNA: TGTCCCAGCAGCGCGACCAGACTGGCGCAGTTCTTC
clone size: -
D gene: -
J gene: TRBJ2-1
V gene: TRBV11-3

CDR3 protein: CASSLVGTVQETQYF
CDR3 DNA: TGTGCCAGCAGCTTAGTAGGGACAGTCCAAGAGACCCAGTACTTC
clone size: -
D gene: TRBD1
J gene: TRBJ2-5
V gene: TRBV7-8

CDR3 protein: CASSLGRGEQYF
CDR3 DNA: TGTGCCAGCAGCTTAGGGCGGGGTGAGCAGTACTTC
clone size: -
D gene: -
J gene: TRBJ2-7
V gene: TRBV7-2

CDR3 protein: CASSLDFRYPRTDTQYF
CDR3 DNA: TGTGCCAGCAGCTTAGATTTTCGATACCCGCGCACAGATACGCAGTATTTT
clone size: few
D gene: -
J gene: TRBJ2-3
V gene: TRBV11-2

CDR3 protein: CASSWLAGRTGELFF
CDR3 DNA: TGTGCCAGCAGTTGGTTAGCGGGAAGGACCGGGGAGCTGTTTTTT
clone size: few
D gene: TRBD2
J gene: TRBJ2-2
V gene: TRBV6-5

CDR3 protein: CSATGPFDTGELFF
CDR3 DNA: TGCAGTGCTACTGGCCCGTTCGACACCGGGGAGCTGTTTTTT
clone size: few
D gene: -
J gene: TRBJ2-2
V gene: TRBV20-1

CDR3 protein: CASSLGRGWAEQYF
CDR3 DNA: TGTGCCAGCAGTTTAGGAAGGGGGTGGGCCGAGCAGTACTTC
clone size: -
D gene: -
J gene: TRBJ2-7
V gene: TRBV12-3/TRBV12-4

CDR3 protein: CASSGGQPYNEQFF
CDR3 DNA: TGCGCCAGCAGCGGAGGACAACCCTACAATGAGCAGTTCTTC
clone size: many
D gene: -
J gene: TRBJ2-1
V gene: TRBV5-1

CDR3 protein: CASSQGSPGSTEAFF
CDR3 DNA: TGTGCCAGCAGCCAAGGTAGTCCGGGGAGCACTGAAGCTTTCTTT
clone size: -
D gene: -
J gene: TRBJ1-1
V gene: TRBV3-1

CDR3 protein: CATSDTFEGEAFF
CDR3 DNA: TGTGCCACCAGTGACACCTTTGAGGGTGAAGCTTTCTTT
clone size: -
D gene: -
J gene: TRBJ1-1
V gene: TRBV24-1

CDR3 protein: CATSDLTETQYF
CDR3 DNA: TGTGCCACCAGTGATTTAACAGAGACCCAGTACTTC
clone size: many
D gene: -
J gene: TRBJ2-5
V gene: TRBV24-1

CDR3 protein: CASSLIGTSGTQETQYF
CDR3 DNA: TGTGCCAGCAGTTTAATAGGGACTAGCGGGACCCAAGAGACCCAGTACTTC
clone size: -
D gene: TRBD2
J gene: TRBJ2-5
V gene: TRBV27

CDR3 protein: CASSQEFRAGELFF
CDR3 DNA: TGTGCCAGCAGCCAGGAGTTTCGGGCCGGGGAGCTGTTTTTT
clone size: few
D gene: -
J gene: TRBJ2-2
V gene: TRBV7-2

CDR3 protein: CASSASLAGAGEQFF
CDR3 DNA: TGTGCCAGCAGCGCCTCGCTAGCGGGAGCTGGAGAGCAGTTCTTC
clone size: few
D gene: TRBD2
J gene: TRBJ2-1
V gene: TRBV7-8

CDR3 protein: CATRPQGNTGELFF
CDR3 DNA: TGTGCCACCAGACCCCAGGGAAACACCGGGGAGCTGTTTTTT
clone size: many
D gene: -
J gene: TRBJ2-2
V gene: TRBV24-1